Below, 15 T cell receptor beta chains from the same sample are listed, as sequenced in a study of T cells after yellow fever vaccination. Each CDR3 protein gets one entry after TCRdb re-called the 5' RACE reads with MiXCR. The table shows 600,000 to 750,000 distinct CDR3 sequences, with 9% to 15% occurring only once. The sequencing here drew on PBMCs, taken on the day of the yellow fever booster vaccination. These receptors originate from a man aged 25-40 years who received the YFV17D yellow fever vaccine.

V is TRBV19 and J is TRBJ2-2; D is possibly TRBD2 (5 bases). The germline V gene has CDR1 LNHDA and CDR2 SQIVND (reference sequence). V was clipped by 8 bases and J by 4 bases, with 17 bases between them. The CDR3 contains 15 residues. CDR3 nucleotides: TGTGCCAGTCAACTAGGGATAGTGAGCACCGGGGAGCTGTTTTTT. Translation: CASQLGIVSTGELFF.

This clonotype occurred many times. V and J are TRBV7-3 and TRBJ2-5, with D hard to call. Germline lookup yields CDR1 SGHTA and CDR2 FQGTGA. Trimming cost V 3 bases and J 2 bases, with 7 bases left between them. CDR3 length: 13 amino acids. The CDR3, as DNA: TGTGCCAGCAGCTTCACAGTACAAGAGACCCAGTACTTC. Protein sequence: CASSFTVQETQYF.

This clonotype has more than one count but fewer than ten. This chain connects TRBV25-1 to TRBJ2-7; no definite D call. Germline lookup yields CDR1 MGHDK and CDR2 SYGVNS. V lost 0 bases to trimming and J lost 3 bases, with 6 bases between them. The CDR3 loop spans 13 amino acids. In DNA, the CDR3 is TGTGCCAGCAGTGAATATGGAGACTACGAGCAGTACTTC. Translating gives CASSEYGDYEQYF.

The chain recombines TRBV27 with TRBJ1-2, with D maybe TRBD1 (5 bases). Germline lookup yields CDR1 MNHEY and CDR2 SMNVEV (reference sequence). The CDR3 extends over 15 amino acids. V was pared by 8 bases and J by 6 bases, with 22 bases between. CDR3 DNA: TGTGCCAGCGGACTTGGCCTGGGACGGCCCCATGGCTACACCTTC. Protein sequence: CASGLGLGRPHGYTF.

The chain's CDR3 is CASSSQPIMPLEKLFF. DNA for the CDR3: TGTGCCAGCAGCTCCCAACCCATAATGCCCCTGGAAAAACTGTTTTTT. The chain combines TRBV7-6 with TRBJ1-4, with D hard to call. The CDR3 is 16 residues long. Germline V lookup: CDR1 SGHVS, CDR2 FNYEAQ. The V and J ends lost 4 bases and 8 bases respectively, with 20 bases between them. The full variable domain, in which reference TRBV7-6 and TRBJ1-4 provide the parts outside the CDR3, is GAGVSQSPRYKVTKRGQDVALRCDPISGHVSLYWYRQALGQGPEFLTYFNYEAQQDKSGLPNDRFSAERPEGSISTLTIQRTEQRDSAMYRCASSSQPIMPLEKLFFGSGTQLSVL.

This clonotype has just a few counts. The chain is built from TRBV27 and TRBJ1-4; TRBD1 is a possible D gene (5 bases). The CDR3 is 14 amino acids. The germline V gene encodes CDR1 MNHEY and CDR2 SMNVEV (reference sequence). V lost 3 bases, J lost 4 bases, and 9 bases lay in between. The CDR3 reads CASSFQGSNEKLFF. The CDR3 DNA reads TGTGCCAGCAGTTTCCAGGGTAGTAATGAAAAACTGTTTTTT.

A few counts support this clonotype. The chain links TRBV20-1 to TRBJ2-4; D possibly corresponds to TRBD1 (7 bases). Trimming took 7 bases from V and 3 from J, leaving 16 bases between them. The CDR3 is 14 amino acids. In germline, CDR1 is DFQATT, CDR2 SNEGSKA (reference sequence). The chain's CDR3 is CSGAGQPNKNIQYF. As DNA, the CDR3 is TGCAGTGGCGCGGGACAGCCAAACAAAAACATTCAGTACTTC.

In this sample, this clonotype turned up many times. CDR3 protein: CASSYTPIRGNLGSGQYF. In DNA, the CDR3 is TGTGCCAGCAGTTACACCCCTATCCGTGGTAATCTTGGCAGCGGGCAGTACTTC. The chain recombines TRBV6-5 with TRBJ2-7; D perhaps matches TRBD2 (5 bases). The germline V gene encodes CDR1 MNHEY and CDR2 SVGAGI. Trimming removed 2 bases from V and 9 bases from J, with 29 bases in between. The CDR3 extends over 18 amino acids.

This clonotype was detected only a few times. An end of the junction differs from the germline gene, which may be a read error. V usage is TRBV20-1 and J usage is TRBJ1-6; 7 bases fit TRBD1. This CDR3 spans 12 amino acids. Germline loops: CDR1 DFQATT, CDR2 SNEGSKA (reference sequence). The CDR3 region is CSAGDRESPLHF. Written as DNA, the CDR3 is TGCAGTGCTGGAGACAGGGAGTCACCCCTCCACTTT.

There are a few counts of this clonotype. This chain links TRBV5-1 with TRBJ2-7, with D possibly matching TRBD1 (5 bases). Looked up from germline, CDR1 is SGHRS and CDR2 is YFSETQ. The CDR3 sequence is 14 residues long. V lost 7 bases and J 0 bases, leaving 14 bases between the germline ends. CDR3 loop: CASCLTASSYEQYF. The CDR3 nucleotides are TGCGCCAGCTGTTTGACAGCGAGCTCCTACGAGCAGTACTTC. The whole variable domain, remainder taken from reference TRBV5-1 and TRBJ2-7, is KAGVTQTPRYLIKTRGQQVTLSCSPISGHRSVSWYQQTPGQGLQFLFEYFSETQRNKGNFPGRFSGRQFSNSRSEMNVSTLELGDSALYLCASCLTASSYEQYFGPGTRLTVT.

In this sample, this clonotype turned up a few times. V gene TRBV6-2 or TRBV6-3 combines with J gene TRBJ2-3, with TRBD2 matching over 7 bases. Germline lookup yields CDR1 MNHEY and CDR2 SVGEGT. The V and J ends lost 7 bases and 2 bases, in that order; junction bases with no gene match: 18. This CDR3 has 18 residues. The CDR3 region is CASTHLPRDYSITDTQYF. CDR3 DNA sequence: TGTGCCAGCACCCATCTTCCACGGGACTACAGCATCACAGATACGCAGTATTTT.

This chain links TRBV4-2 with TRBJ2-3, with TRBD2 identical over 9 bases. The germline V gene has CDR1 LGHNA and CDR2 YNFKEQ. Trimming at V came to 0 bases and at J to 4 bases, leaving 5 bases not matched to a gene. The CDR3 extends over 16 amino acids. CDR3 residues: CASSQDATSGSDTQYF. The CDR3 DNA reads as TGTGCCAGCAGCCAAGACGCGACTAGCGGATCAGATACGCAGTATTTT.

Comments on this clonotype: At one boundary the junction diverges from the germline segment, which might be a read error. CDR3: CASSYRDRGQVYDF. In DNA form, the CDR3 reads TGCGCCAGCAGTTACCGGGACAGGGGGCAGGTTTATGACTTC. The rearrangement links TRBV10-1 to TRBJ2-7; 12 nucleotides match TRBD1. The germline V gene has CDR1 WNHNN and CDR2 SYGVQD (reference sequence). The CDR3 contains 14 residues.

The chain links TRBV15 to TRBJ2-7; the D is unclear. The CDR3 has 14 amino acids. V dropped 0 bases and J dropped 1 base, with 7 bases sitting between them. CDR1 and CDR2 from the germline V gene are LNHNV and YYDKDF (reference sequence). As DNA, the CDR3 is TGTGCCACCAGCAGAGATATGGGTTCCTACGAGCAGTACTTC. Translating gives CATSRDMGSYEQYF.

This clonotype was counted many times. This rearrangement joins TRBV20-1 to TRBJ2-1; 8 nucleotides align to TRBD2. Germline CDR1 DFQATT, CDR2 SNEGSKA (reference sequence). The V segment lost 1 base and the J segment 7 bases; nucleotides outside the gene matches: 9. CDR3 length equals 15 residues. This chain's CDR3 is CSARVASGSDNEQFF. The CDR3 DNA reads TGCAGTGCTAGAGTGGCTAGCGGGTCCGATAATGAGCAGTTCTTC.